Listed here is a single TCR beta chain. The data are from a study of cytomegalovirus exposure and HLA in healthy donors. Data came from immunoSEQ multiplex PCR; TCRdb stores just in-frame clones and leaves some out. This repertoire shows over 250,000 clones, about 86% found once; its top ten account for around 1%. This sequence was found in a young woman in good health and CMV-seronegative. The sample comprised PBMCs.

The CDR3, as DNA: TGTGCCAGTAGTACTATACAGGCCTTTGAAGCTTTCTTT. It codes for CASSTIQAFEAFF. The chain couples TRBV19 to TRBJ1-1, with D possibly matching TRBD1 (5 bases). The ends were cut back, 4 bases at V and 7 bases at J, with 13 bases in the middle. Germline CDR1 LNHDA, CDR2 SQIVND (reference sequence). There are 13 residues in the CDR3.